Following are 2 T cell receptor beta chains from one sample sequenced in a study of blood T cell repertoires in COVID-19. The method was immunoSEQ multiplex PCR; TCRdb's version includes in-frame clones alone and lacks a portion of them. This sample has approximately 300,000 clones, with approximately 90% found just once. The source material was peripheral blood. These receptors came from a woman between 40 and 50 years old with acute or convalescent COVID-19.

The chain employs TRBV29-1 and TRBJ1-1; perhaps TRBD1 as D (5 bases). This CDR3 region has 13 residues. Germline lookup yields CDR1 SQVTM and CDR2 ANQGSEA. Trimming cost V 3 bases and J 4 bases, with 12 bases left between them. CDR3 in amino acids: CSVEQGAGTEAFF. The CDR3 nucleotides are TGCAGCGTTGAGCAGGGCGCCGGCACTGAAGCTTTCTTT.

This sequence joins TRBV6-5 and TRBJ1-1; 9 bases map to TRBD1. CDR3 size: 14 residues. After removal of 6 bases from V and 7 bases from J, the junction contained 9 bases not matched to a gene. CDR1 MNHEY and CDR2 SVGAGI come from the germline V gene. The CDR3 DNA reads TGTGCCAGCAGCCCCCACAGGGGGCGGGGTGAAGCTTTCTTT. This encodes CASSPHRGRGEAFF.